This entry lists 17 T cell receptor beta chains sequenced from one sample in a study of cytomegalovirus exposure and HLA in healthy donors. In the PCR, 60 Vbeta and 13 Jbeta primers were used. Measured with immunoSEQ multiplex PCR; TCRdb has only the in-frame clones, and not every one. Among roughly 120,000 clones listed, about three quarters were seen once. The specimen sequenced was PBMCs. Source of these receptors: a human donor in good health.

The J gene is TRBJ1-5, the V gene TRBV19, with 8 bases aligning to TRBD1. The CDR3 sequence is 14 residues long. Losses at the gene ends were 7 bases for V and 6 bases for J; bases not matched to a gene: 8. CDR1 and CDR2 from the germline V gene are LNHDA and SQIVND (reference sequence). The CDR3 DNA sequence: TGTGCCAGTACCTTACAGGGGGGGGGTCAGCCCCAGCATTTT. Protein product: CASTLQGGGQPQHF.

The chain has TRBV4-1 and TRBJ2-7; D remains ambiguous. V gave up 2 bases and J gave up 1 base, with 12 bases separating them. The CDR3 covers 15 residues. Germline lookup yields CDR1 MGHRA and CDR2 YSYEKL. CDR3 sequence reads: CASSQKQEESYEQYF. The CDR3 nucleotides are TGCGCCAGCAGCCAAAAGCAGGAAGAATCCTACGAGCAGTACTTC.

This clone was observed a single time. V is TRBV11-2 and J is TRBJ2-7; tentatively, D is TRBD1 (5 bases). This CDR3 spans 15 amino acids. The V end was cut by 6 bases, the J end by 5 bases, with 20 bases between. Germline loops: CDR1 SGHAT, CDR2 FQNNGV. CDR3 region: CASSLTEGAWNEQYF. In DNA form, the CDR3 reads TGTGCCAGCAGTCTAACCGAAGGGGCGTGGAACGAGCAGTACTTC.

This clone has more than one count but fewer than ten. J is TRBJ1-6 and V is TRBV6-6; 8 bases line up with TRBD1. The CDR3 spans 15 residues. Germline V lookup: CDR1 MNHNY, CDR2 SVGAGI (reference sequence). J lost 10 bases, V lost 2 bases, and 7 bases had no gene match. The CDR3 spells CASSYRTGNLSPLHF. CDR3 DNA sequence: TGTGCCAGCAGTTACCGGACAGGGAATTTGTCACCCCTCCACTTT.

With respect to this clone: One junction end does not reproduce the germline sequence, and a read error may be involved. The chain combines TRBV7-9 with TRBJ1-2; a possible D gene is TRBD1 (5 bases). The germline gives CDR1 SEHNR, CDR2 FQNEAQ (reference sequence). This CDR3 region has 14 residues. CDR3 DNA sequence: TGTTCCAGCAACCGAGGATCAGGGTACTATGGCTACACCTTC. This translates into CSSNRGSGYYGYTF.

DNA for the CDR3: TGTGCCAGCACCCCGGGAGGGGGAGTGGAAAAACTGTTTTTT. It codes for CASTPGGGVEKLFF. V and J are TRBV4-2 and TRBJ1-4; maybe TRBD1 (6 bases). The V end was cut by 7 bases, the J end by 8 bases, with 17 bases between. The germline V gene encodes CDR1 LGHNA and CDR2 YNFKEQ. The CDR3 is 14 residues long.

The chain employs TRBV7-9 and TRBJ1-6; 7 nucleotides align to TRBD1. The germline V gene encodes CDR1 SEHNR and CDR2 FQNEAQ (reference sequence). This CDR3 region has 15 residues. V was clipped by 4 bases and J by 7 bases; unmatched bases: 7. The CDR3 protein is CASSSRQGNNSPLHF. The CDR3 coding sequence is TGTGCCAGCAGCTCCAGACAGGGTAACAATTCACCCCTCCACTTT.

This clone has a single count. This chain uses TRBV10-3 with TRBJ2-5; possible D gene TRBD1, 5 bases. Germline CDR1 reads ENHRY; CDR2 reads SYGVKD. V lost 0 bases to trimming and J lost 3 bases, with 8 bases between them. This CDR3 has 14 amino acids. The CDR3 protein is CAISESGAKETQYF. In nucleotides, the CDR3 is TGTGCCATCAGTGAGTCAGGGGCAAAAGAGACCCAGTACTTC.

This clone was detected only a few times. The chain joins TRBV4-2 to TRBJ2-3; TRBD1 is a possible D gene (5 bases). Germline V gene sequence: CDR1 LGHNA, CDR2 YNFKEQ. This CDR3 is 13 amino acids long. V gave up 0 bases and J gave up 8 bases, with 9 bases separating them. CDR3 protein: CASSQDLGATQYF. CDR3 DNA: TGTGCCAGCAGCCAAGATCTTGGGGCTACGCAGTATTTT.

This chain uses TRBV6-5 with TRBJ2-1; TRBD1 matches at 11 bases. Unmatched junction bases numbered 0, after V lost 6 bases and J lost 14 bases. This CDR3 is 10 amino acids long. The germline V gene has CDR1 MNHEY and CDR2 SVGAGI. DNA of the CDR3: TGTGCCAGCAGGGGACAGGGGGAGTTCTTC. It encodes CASRGQGEFF.

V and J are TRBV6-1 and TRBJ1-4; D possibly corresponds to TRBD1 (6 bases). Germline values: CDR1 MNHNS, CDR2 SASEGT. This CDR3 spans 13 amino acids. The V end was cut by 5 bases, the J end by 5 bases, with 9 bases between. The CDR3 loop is CASSFGQNEKLFF. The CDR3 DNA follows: TGTGCCAGCAGTTTTGGACAGAATGAAAAACTGTTTTTT.

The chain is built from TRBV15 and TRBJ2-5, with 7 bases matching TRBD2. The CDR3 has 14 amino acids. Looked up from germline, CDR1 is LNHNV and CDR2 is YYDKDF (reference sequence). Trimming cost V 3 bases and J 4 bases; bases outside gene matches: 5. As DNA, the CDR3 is TGTGCCACCAGCAGGTTTGGACTAGTAGAGACCCAGTACTTC. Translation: CATSRFGLVETQYF.

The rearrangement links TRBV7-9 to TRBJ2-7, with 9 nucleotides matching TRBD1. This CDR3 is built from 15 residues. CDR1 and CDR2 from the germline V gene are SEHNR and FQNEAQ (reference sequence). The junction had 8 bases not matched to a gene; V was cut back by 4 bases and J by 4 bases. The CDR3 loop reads CASSSQDRGVYEQYF. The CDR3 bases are TGTGCCAGCAGCTCCCAGGACAGGGGTGTGTACGAGCAGTACTTC.

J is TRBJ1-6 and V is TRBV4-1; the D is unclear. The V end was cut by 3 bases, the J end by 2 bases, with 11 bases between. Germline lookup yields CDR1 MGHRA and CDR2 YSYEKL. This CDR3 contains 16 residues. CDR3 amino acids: CASSHLRAAYNSPLHF. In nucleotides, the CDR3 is TGCGCCAGCAGCCACCTGAGGGCAGCCTATAATTCACCCCTCCACTTT.

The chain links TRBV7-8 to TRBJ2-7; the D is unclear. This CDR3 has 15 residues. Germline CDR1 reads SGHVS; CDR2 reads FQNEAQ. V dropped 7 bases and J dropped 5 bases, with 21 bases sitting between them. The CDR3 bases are TGTGCCAGCACCCCGACCCGTCTAGATCGACACGAGCAGTACTTC. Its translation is CASTPTRLDRHEQYF.

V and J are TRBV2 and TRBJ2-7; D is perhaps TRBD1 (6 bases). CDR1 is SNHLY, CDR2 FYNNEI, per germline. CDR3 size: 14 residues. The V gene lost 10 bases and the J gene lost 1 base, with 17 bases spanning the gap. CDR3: CATQGQPKSYEQYF. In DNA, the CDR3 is TGTGCCACCCAAGGACAGCCAAAGTCCTACGAGCAGTACTTC.

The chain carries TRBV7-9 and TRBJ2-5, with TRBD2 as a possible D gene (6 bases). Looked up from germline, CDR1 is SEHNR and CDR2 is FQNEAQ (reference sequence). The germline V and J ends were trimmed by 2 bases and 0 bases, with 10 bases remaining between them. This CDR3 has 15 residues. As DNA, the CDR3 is TGTGCCAGCAGCTTAATGATAGCGGACCAAGAGACCCAGTACTTC. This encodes CASSLMIADQETQYF. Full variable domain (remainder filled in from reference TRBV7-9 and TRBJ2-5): DTGVSQNPRHKITKRGQNVTFRCDPISEHNRLYWYRQTLGQGPEFLTYFQNEAQLEKSRLLSDRFSAERPKGSFSTLEIQRTEQGDSAMYLCASSLMIADQETQYFGPGTRLLVL.